A selection of T cell receptor beta chains follows, all from one sample in a study of metastatic and nonmetastatic thyroid tumors. TCRdb redid the clone calls on the PCR reads using MiXCR. Seen here are approximately 11,000 clones, around 25% observed once, and the top ten hold around 21%. The sequenced sample consisted of adjacent normal tissue. These receptors all come from a male donor with papillary thyroid cancer or a benign thyroid nodule (not recorded which). Some clones in this sample may be carry-over from other donors' samples. Each CDR3 is given with its conserved first and last residue. The D gene is left open where the match is weak. Some rows have no size entry. The others give once, few or many, or a class for an expanded clone.

J gene	D gene	clone size	V gene	CDR3 DNA	CDR3 protein
TRBJ2-1	TRBD1	many	TRBV7-3	TGTGCCAGCAGCCTGTCAGGGGGCGGAGTCAATGAGCAGTTCTTC	CASSLSGGGVNEQFF
TRBJ1-4	NA	few	TRBV6-2/TRBV6-3	TGTGCCAGCAGTTACTCGGAAAAACTGTTTTTT	CASSYSEKLFF
TRBJ2-5	NA	few	TRBV6-2/TRBV6-3	TGTGCCAGCACCGGACGGTGGACGGATGGTCAAGAGACCAAGTACTTC	CASTGRWTDGQETKYF
TRBJ2-7	NA	few	TRBV5-1	TGCGCCAGCAGCTTGGCGGGACGGACAGATGCCTACGAGCAGTACTTC	CASSLAGRTDAYEQYF
TRBJ2-7	TRBD2	few	TRBV11-2	TGTGCCAGCAGCTTCCGGGGGGGCACCACTTTTGGGGAGCAGTACTTC	CASSFRGGTTFGEQYF
TRBJ2-7	NA	NA	TRBV11-2	TGTGCCAGCAGCTGGGAACTAGGAGCCGAGCAGTACTTC	CASSWELGAEQYF
TRBJ2-2	TRBD1	few	TRBV12-3/TRBV12-4	TGTGCCAGCAGTTCGACAGGGGCTTCCGGGGAGCTGTTTTTT	CASSSTGASGELFF
TRBJ1-2	NA	medium-sized	TRBV7-2	TGTGCCAGCAGCTTAGTAAACAGGGATTTCGATGGCTACACCTTC	CASSLVNRDFDGYTF
TRBJ2-7	TRBD1	few	TRBV5-1	TGCGCCAGCAGCTTAGGACAGGGGGCCTACGAGCAGTACTTC	CASSLGQGAYEQYF
TRBJ1-3	NA	NA	TRBV7-2	TGTGCCAGCAGCACGGGACTGCCTCCAGACACCATATATTTT	CASSTGLPPDTIYF
TRBJ2-7	TRBD2	few	TRBV20-1	TGCAGTGCTATAGCGGGAGAGGGCGAGCAGTACTTC	CSAIAGEGEQYF
TRBJ2-3	TRBD1	few	TRBV11-1	TGTGCCAGCAGCTTAGGGGACAGGACAGGCACAGATACGCAGTATTTT	CASSLGDRTGTDTQYF
TRBJ2-5	NA	many	TRBV14	TGTGCCAGCAGCCATGCTACTAGTTTTCGCCAAGAGACCCAGTACTTC	CASSHATSFRQETQYF
TRBJ2-7	TRBD1	few	TRBV12-3/TRBV12-4	TGTGCCAGCAGTCTCCAGGGGGGACAGGATGCCGAGCAGTACTTC	CASSLQGGQDAEQYF
TRBJ2-1	NA	NA	TRBV7-6	TGTGCCAGCAGCTCGACCCTTCTCAATGAGCAGTTCTTC	CASSSTLLNEQFF
TRBJ2-1	TRBD2	medium-sized	TRBV19	TGTGCCAGTAGCCCCCGGGGGGTGGGTGTCAATGAGCAGTTCTTC	CASSPRGVGVNEQFF
TRBJ2-7	NA	NA	TRBV30	TGTGCCTGGAGTGTAAAGGGGTACTACGAGCAGTACTTC	CAWSVKGYYEQYF
TRBJ1-4	NA	medium-sized	TRBV30	TGTGCCTGGAGTGTAGGCGCGGGCGTAAAACTGTTTTTT	CAWSVGAGVKLFF
TRBJ1-2	NA	few	TRBV7-6	TGTGCCAGCAGCTTAGATCCGGGGGGGTCGGGCTACACCTTC	CASSLDPGGSGYTF
TRBJ2-5	NA	NA	TRBV20-1	TGCAGTGCTGGTCCGGGACTGGGGGATCAAGAGACCCAGTACTTC	CSAGPGLGDQETQYF
TRBJ1-1	NA	NA	TRBV12-3/TRBV12-4	TGTGCCAGCATTCACAGGGTGCGAGCTTTCTTT	CASIHRVRAFF
TRBJ2-1	TRBD2	NA	TRBV5-6	TGTGCCAGCAGCTTGGAGACTAGCGGGAGGTATGAGCAGTTCTTC	CASSLETSGRYEQFF
TRBJ1-6	TRBD1	few	TRBV11-3	TGTGCCAGCAGCAGACGGACAGGGGATAGGACACCCCTCCACTTT	CASSRRTGDRTPLHF
TRBJ2-3	TRBD2	NA	TRBV12-3/TRBV12-4	TGTGCCAGCAGACCCTTTGCGGGGGACACAGATACGCAGTATTTT	CASRPFAGDTDTQYF
TRBJ2-2	TRBD1	NA	TRBV6-1	TGTGCCAGCATCCGGGACAGGGAAGAGGGCGGGGAGCTGTTTTTT	CASIRDREEGGELFF
TRBJ1-4	NA	NA	TRBV18	TGTGCCAGCTCCCTAGGGCCCGATGAAAAACTGTTTTTT	CASSLGPDEKLFF
TRBJ1-2	NA	medium-sized	TRBV7-9	TGTGCCAGCAGCCTGGACGTGCTGAGCGATGGCTACACCTTC	CASSLDVLSDGYTF
TRBJ2-7	TRBD1	few	TRBV27	TGTGCCAGCAGTCCGACAGGGGGAGCGTACGAGCAGTACTTC	CASSPTGGAYEQYF
TRBJ2-1	NA	few	TRBV27	TGTGCCAGCAGTTTATCAGGGGGGGCCTACAATGAGCAGTTCTTC	CASSLSGGAYNEQFF
TRBJ1-6	NA	few	TRBV30	TGTGCCTGGAGTGCCGGGACCGAAAAAAGCTCCTATAATTCACCCCTCCACTTT	CAWSAGTEKSSYNSPLHF
TRBJ2-7	NA	many	TRBV27	TGTGCCAGCAAGAGGAGTGGGACATCCCCCCTCGAGCAGTACTTC	CASKRSGTSPLEQYF
TRBJ1-2	NA	few	TRBV28	TGTGCCAGCAGTCCGCGGACCCGAGGGAATGGCTACACCTTC	CASSPRTRGNGYTF
TRBJ1-5	TRBD1	few	TRBV20-1	TGCAGTGCCCCGGGACAGCTCAATCAGCCCCAGCATTTT	CSAPGQLNQPQHF
TRBJ2-1	NA	NA	TRBV20-1	TGCAGTGCTAGGGGGGACGAGTACAATGAGCAGTTCTTC	CSARGDEYNEQFF
TRBJ2-1	NA	NA	TRBV5-1	TGCGCCAGCAGCTTCAAGTTGTTCAGCAATGAGCAGTTCTTC	CASSFKLFSNEQFF
TRBJ2-3	TRBD1	NA	TRBV19	TGTGCCAGTAGTGTGACAGGGAACTACGATACGCAGTATTTT	CASSVTGNYDTQYF
TRBJ1-6	TRBD1	NA	TRBV6-1	TGTGCCAGCAGTGAGCGAACAGGGGCCCATAATTCACCCCTCCACTTT	CASSERTGAHNSPLHF
TRBJ2-7	TRBD1	few	TRBV6-1	TGTGCCAGCAGTGCTAAAGGGACAGGGGTCTACGAGCAGTACTTC	CASSAKGTGVYEQYF
TRBJ2-3	NA	once	TRBV4-3	TGCGCCAGCAGCCTAACCGGGACTCCCGTCGGCACAGATACGCAGTATTTT	CASSLTGTPVGTDTQYF
TRBJ2-7	TRBD1	NA	TRBV7-2	TGTGCCAGCAGCTTAACGGGGGGAGGGACAGGGGTTAGCGAGCAGTACTTC	CASSLTGGGTGVSEQYF
TRBJ1-6	NA	NA	TRBV19	TGTGCCAGTAGTATAGAGGCTCCCGGAGCCTATAATTCACCCCTCCACTTT	CASSIEAPGAYNSPLHF
TRBJ1-1	NA	NA	TRBV5-5	TGTGCCAGCCATAGGAACACTGAAGCTTTCTTT	CASHRNTEAFF
TRBJ2-1	NA	NA	TRBV10-3	TGTGCCATCAGTGAAGTCAATGAGCAGTTCTTC	CAISEVNEQFF
TRBJ2-3	NA	few	TRBV10-1	TGTGCCAGCAGCGAGCGGTCCAGCGGTGTTGGAGATACGCAGTATTTT	CASSERSSGVGDTQYF
TRBJ2-3	TRBD1	few	TRBV20-1	TGCAGTGCTAGAGAGGGAGAGGGGGCTCTCACAGATACGCAGTATTTT	CSAREGEGALTDTQYF